Described below is a single T cell receptor beta chain sequence and its context. This entry is derived from a study of blood T cell repertoires in COVID-19. Study context: T cells, B-cell-depleted T cells, or PBMCs supplied cDNA or gDNA.

Trimming removed 0 bases at V and 1 base at J, with 10 bases between. Per germline, CDR1 LNHNV and CDR2 YYDKDF (reference sequence). CDR3 length: 15 amino acids. Clones were read by immunoSEQ multiplex PCR, and TCRdb kept only the in-frame ones, dropping some. The sample holds about 130,000 clones, 85% to 90% seen once. This TCR derives from a man between 70 and 80 years old with active COVID-19. The chain uses TRBV15 and TRBJ2-7, with D perhaps matching TRBD2 (7 bases). What was sequenced was peripheral blood. The CDR3 DNA is TGTGCCACCAGCAGAGATAGGGGGGGGTCCTACGAGCAGTACTTC. Translated, it gives CATSRDRGGSYEQYF.